This entry is about one T cell receptor beta chain. What it recognizes is unknown. Measured with immunoSEQ multiplex PCR; TCRdb has only the in-frame clones, and not every one. The table has tens of thousands of clones, roughly nine tenths seen once; the top ten hold approximately 30%. Per germline, CDR1 SGHDT and CDR2 YYEEEE. V was trimmed by 4 bases and J by 5 bases, leaving 19 bases between them. The CDR3 covers 15 residues. This entry belongs to a study of T cell responses to AZD1222 COVID-19 vaccine. Study-level results: Among the donors, most were white British and more were female, and clonal diversity was possibly underestimated.

This clonotype was sampled from an adult who received the AZD1222 COVID-19 vaccine. The J gene is TRBJ2-7, the V gene TRBV5-6; the D call may be TRBD1 or TRBD2 (5 bases each). The material was peripheral blood, obtained 28 days after the second AZD1222 dose. The CDR3 nucleotides are TGTGCCAGCAGCCCGGGACCGCCCGGGGTGCACGAGCAGTACTTC. Its protein is CASSPGPPGVHEQYF.